The present T cell receptor (beta chain) was sequenced within a study of T cell responses to AZD1222 COVID-19 vaccine (dated by TCRdb to about 2021). Study-wide context: AZD1222 recipients given second doses at about 4 weeks or at about 12 weeks were pooled, since spike-specific TCR depth and breadth were not found to differ between the two schedules. A total of about 230 trial participants underwent TCR sequencing, of whom 200 to 220 received two doses of AZD1222 and about 25 received two doses of the MenACWY control vaccine. Enrollment into the trials was organized by age into subgroups of 18-55, 56-69 and 70-plus years, and those subgroups contained around 150, 28 and 57 TCR-sequenced participants, respectively.

The sample's time point, from its label and the paper: baseline before first vaccination. Vaccinee samples came from UK trials COV001 and COV002, including a single-blind randomized controlled phase 2/3 trial of AZD1222 (ChAdOx1 nCoV-19) in healthy adults. Trial participant PBMC samples were collected at day 0 and day 28 after the second dose for TCRbeta chain sequencing. The CDR3 runs 18 amino acids, cysteine and phenylalanine included. Just CDR3 DNA is preserved here, 54 bases in frame from base 1. Based on the germline V gene, the CDR1 and CDR2 sequences are MGHRA and YSYEKL. V trim: 3 bases; J trim: 0 bases; unmatched bases: 10. The CDR3 regions of human TCRbeta chains were analyzed by immunosequencing. Regarding the original processing steps: Repertoire TCRs were checked for matches against a reference library of SARS-CoV-2-specific TCRs that had been generated using the MIRA antigen-specificity platform. Breadth was defined as the fraction of unique TCRs that were SARS-CoV-2-associated, and depth was defined as the fraction of total T cells that were SARS-CoV-2-associated. Using the MIRA data, each spike-specific TCR was mapped to the spike region that the TCR reacts to and placed in a CD4 or CD8 class. Log10-transformed breadth and depth values were compared by one-way ANOVA with Sidak's multiple comparisons tests. TCRdb took this table from immuneACCESS and kept in-frame rearrangements with V and J called. Such tables lack part of the clones; where checked against another copy, unresolved V genes explain under half of the gap, and the rest is unexplained. That table is the source of V, J and clone size, and D and trimming were worked out from the DNA. Across this sample there are 40,000 to 65,000 clones, with 84% seen only once. The biggest ten clones account for over 20% of the sample.

Beyond this particular receptor, the publication reports: Participants were mostly white British and included more females than males, and it was suggested by the authors that clonal diversity may have been underestimated. Conclusions about previously exposed vaccinees are limited, since just six or seven AZD1222 recipients were seropositive for SARS-CoV-2 at baseline. Reportedly, close to half of the unique spike-specific TCRs recognized epitopes lying outside the regions that are mutated in the B.1.351 and B.1.1.7 variants. In the small 56-69-year group, the increase in depth fell short of significance, most likely because of low power. Because no samples from the day 14 peak response were available, repertoires could be characterized only after the peak T cell response. Vaccine-associated CD4 TCRs spanned the whole spike protein, with dominant responses in regions 160-218 and 743-854. Spike-specific TCR breadth and depth rose significantly after two AZD1222 doses compared with day 0 and with MenACWY recipients.

About this clone: The target of this receptor is not known. The record has no base qualities; no much larger clone is one base away.

Rearrangement joined TRBV4-1 to TRBJ2-1; 8 central nucleotides agree with TRBD2. Here the sequenced sample was peripheral blood, taken on day 0 of AZD1222 vaccination. The receptor was isolated from an adult in good health. In nucleotides, the sequence is TGCGCCAGCAGCCACTCCATGGGGCGGGAGGACTCCTACAATGAGCAGTTCTTC. This is translated as CASSHSMGREDSYNEQFF.